This is a list of T cell receptor beta chains from one sample in a study. Each CDR3 protein is one row after TCRdb ran MiXCR on the 5' RACE reads. The table has almost 9,000 distinct CDR3 sequences, 27% seen once. The sample was naive CD4+ T cells sorted from a lymph node. These TCRs come from a female donor with breast cancer. CDR3s include the opening cysteine and the closing phenylalanine or tryptophan. Each record gives: J gene, D gene, V gene, clone size, CDR3 protein, CDR3 DNA. D genes are given only for firm matches. Rows give clone size only sometimes, using once, few, many, or a class for an expanded clone.

>TRBJ1-2|.|TRBV5-6|many
CASSSAGTNYGYTF
TGTGCCAGCAGCTCGGCAGGAACTAACTATGGCTACACCTTC
>TRBJ2-1|TRBD2|TRBV6-5|medium-sized
CASSYGGEPQFF
TGTGCCAGCAGTTACGGGGGGGAGCCCCAGTTCTTC
>TRBJ1-5|.|TRBV20-1|many
CSASRGVLPPQHF
TGCAGTGCTAGCCGGGGGGTTTTGCCGCCCCAGCATTTT
>TRBJ2-4|TRBD2|TRBV29-1|large
CSVLAGGPNIQYF
TGCAGCGTTCTAGCGGGAGGGCCGAACATTCAGTACTTC
>TRBJ2-7|TRBD1|TRBV5-1|many
CASSGIQGPGEQYF
TGCGCCAGCAGCGGCATACAGGGGCCGGGGGAGCAGTACTTC
>TRBJ2-1|.|TRBV18|.
CASSPRIADEQFF
TGTGCCAGCTCACCACGAATCGCCGATGAGCAGTTCTTT
>TRBJ2-7|TRBD1|TRBV5-1|many
CASSLGGDSYEQYF
TGCGCCAGCAGCTTGGGAGGGGACAGCTACGAGCAGTACTTC
>TRBJ2-7|.|TRBV21-1|.
CASSKEKTGSSYEQYF
TGTGCCAGCAGCAAAGAAAAGACAGGCTCTAGCTACGAGCAGTACTTC
>TRBJ2-2|.|TRBV7-9|many
CASSLDAKNTGELFF
TGTGCCAGCAGCTTAGATGCCAAGAACACCGGGGAGCTGTTTTTT
>TRBJ2-1|TRBD2|TRBV20-1|.
CSARGLAGGSYNEQFF
TGCAGTGCTAGAGGGCTAGCGGGAGGCTCCTACAATGAGCAGTTCTTC
>TRBJ2-3|TRBD1|TRBV4-1|medium-sized
CASSQPRQGAYTQYF
TGCGCCAGCAGCCAACCTAGACAGGGGGCATATACGCAGTATTTT
>TRBJ1-1|TRBD1|TRBV4-1|.
CASSHPGQVNTEAFF
TGCGCCAGCAGCCATCCGGGACAGGTGAACACTGAAGCTTTCTTT
>TRBJ2-1|TRBD1|TRBV20-1|many
CSARDLRTGSQSSYNEQFF
TGCAGTGCTAGAGATCTGAGGACAGGGTCTCAGAGCTCCTACAATGAGCAGTTCTTC
>TRBJ2-4|.|TRBV20-1|many
CSAPGGSIAKNIQYF
TGCAGTGCTCCGGGGGGCTCTATAGCCAAAAACATTCAGTACTTC
>TRBJ2-1|TRBD2|TRBV20-1|medium-sized
CSARGTSGRISYNEQFF
TGCAGTGCTAGAGGGACTAGCGGGAGGATCTCCTACAATGAGCAGTTCTTC
>TRBJ2-7|.|TRBV28|medium-sized
CASTIGRTGVYEQYF
TGTGCCAGCACCATAGGACGAACCGGGGTTTACGAGCAGTACTTC
>TRBJ2-7|.|TRBV6-5|many
CASSYSGTPRAYEQYF
TGTGCCAGCAGTTACTCGGGCACACCGCGTGCCTACGAGCAGTACTTC
>TRBJ1-1|.|TRBV5-1|many
CASSSGERNTEAFF
TGCGCCAGCAGCTCCGGAGAGAGGAACACTGAAGCTTTCTTT
>TRBJ2-3|.|TRBV2|.
CASQARERDTQYF
TGTGCCAGCCAGGCGCGAGAGAGGGATACGCAGTATTTT
>TRBJ1-6|.|TRBV7-9|many
CASSPGYNSPLHF
TGTGCCAGCAGCCCGGGATATAATTCACCCCTCCACTTT
>TRBJ2-2|TRBD1|TRBV5-1|few
CASSRDSRTGELFF
TGCGCCAGCAGCCGGGACAGTCGGACCGGGGAGCTGTTTTTT
>TRBJ1-5|.|TRBV12-3/TRBV12-4|.
CASSLPGMDQPQHF
TGTGCCAGCAGTTTGCCGGGAATGGATCAGCCCCAGCATTTT
>TRBJ2-1|TRBD2|TRBV6-5|many
CASSLGRSSGSNEQFF
TGTGCCAGCAGTTTGGGGAGGAGTAGCGGGAGCAATGAGCAGTTCTTC
>TRBJ2-7|.|TRBV6-6|many
CASSYGGTYEQYF
TGTGCCAGCAGTTACGGTGGCACCTACGAGCAGTACTTC
>TRBJ2-1|TRBD2|TRBV9|medium-sized
CASSASGTSVYEQFF
TGTGCCAGCAGCGCCTCCGGGACTAGCGTATATGAGCAGTTCTTC
>TRBJ2-1|TRBD1|TRBV20-1|many
CSARGQGIEQFF
TGCAGTGCAAGGGGACAGGGAATTGAGCAGTTCTTC
>TRBJ1-1|.|TRBV6-1|once
CACMYREPEAFF
TGTGCCTGCATGTACAGGGAGCCTGAAGCTTTCTTT
>TRBJ2-7|TRBD1|TRBV12-3/TRBV12-4|many
CASSSWTGGPYEQYF
TGTGCCAGCAGTTCCTGGACAGGGGGTCCCTACGAGCAGTACTTC
>TRBJ2-1|TRBD2|TRBV5-1|.
CASSPGLASNGQSF
TGCGCCAGCAGCCCGGGACTAGCGTCCAATGGGCAGTCCTTC
>TRBJ2-1|TRBD2|TRBV9|.
CASSVGDTSGGCFF
TGTGCCAGCAGCGTAGGGGACACCAGCGGGGGTTGTTTCTTC
>TRBJ2-7|TRBD2|TRBV20-1|many
CSAPRRQKIAGGSYEQYF
TGCAGTGCTCCTCGCAGACAGAAAATAGCGGGAGGGTCCTACGAGCAGTACTTC
>TRBJ1-5|.|TRBV20-1|.
CSARGIDYSNQPQHF
TGCAGTGCTAGAGGGATCGACTATAGCAATCAGCCCCAGCATTTT
>TRBJ2-2|.|TRBV11-3|.
CASSPSYWGAGGELFF
TGTGCCAGCAGCCCTTCATATTGGGGGGCCGGCGGGGAGCTGTTTTTT
>TRBJ1-1|.|TRBV6-6|few
CASSYSAGNTEAFF
TGTGCCAGCAGTTACTCGGCGGGGAACACTGAAGCTTTCTTT
>TRBJ1-1|.|TRBV20-1|once
CSASVQAINTEAFF
TGCAGTGCCAGCGTACAGGCCATTAACACTGAAGCTTTCTTT
>TRBJ2-1|TRBD2|TRBV20-1|many
CSATDASGKIGYNEQFF
TGCAGTGCTACTGACGCTAGCGGGAAAATAGGGTACAATGAGCAGTTCTTC
>TRBJ1-1|.|TRBV20-1|medium-sized
CSASNGPTNTEAFF
TGCAGTGCTAGTAATGGACCGACAAACACTGAAGCTTTCTTT
>TRBJ2-7|TRBD1|TRBV20-1|many
CSARRTLGQGSYEQYF
TGCAGTGCTAGACGAACCCTAGGACAGGGATCCTACGAGCAGTACTTC
>TRBJ2-2|TRBD1|TRBV25-1|many
CASSRQGWVGELFF
TGTGCCAGCAGTCGACAGGGTTGGGTCGGGGAGCTGTTTTTT
>TRBJ2-7|.|TRBV5-1|.
CASRELGEKRIYEQYF
TGTGCCAGCCGCGAACTCGGGGAAAAAAGAATCTACGAGCAGTACTTC
>TRBJ2-7|TRBD2|TRBV7-6|many
CASSLSTRPSGSYEQYF
TGTGCCAGCAGCTTAAGTACCCGACCTAGCGGGAGCTACGAGCAGTACTTC
>TRBJ2-7|.|TRBV20-1|.
CSARGRWQGYEQYF
TGCAGTGCTAGAGGTAGATGGCAGGGTTACGAGCAGTACTTC
>TRBJ1-2|TRBD1|TRBV6-6|.
CVSSGQGQAASIGYTF
TGCGTCAGCAGCGGACAGGGACAGGCGGCCAGCATCGGCTACACCTTC
>TRBJ1-1|TRBD1|TRBV5-1|.
CASSLKDRARNTEALF
TGCGCCAGCAGCCTGAAGGACAGGGCTAGGAACACTGAAGCTCTCTTC
>TRBJ2-1|.|TRBV20-1|many
CSARDFTGDSYNEQFF
TGCAGTGCTAGAGATTTTACGGGAGATTCCTACAATGAGCAGTTCTTC
>TRBJ2-7|.|TRBV29-1|medium-sized
CSVEDPRISSYEQYF
TGCAGCGTTGAAGATCCCAGGATCAGCTCCTACGAGCAGTACTTC